Described below is a single T cell receptor beta chain sequence and its context. What it recognizes is unknown. This entry comes from a study of vaccination effects on CD4 cells after COVID-19. The CDR3 sequence is 18 residues long. After removal of 4 bases from V and 4 bases from J, the junction contained 19 bases not matched to a gene. The germline V gene encodes CDR1 SGHNT and CDR2 YYREEE (reference sequence). Sequencing was preceded by expansion of antigen-specific CD4+ T cells with viral peptide pools in the ViraFEST assay. Following culture for under 12 days, CD4+ T cells were isolated. Replacing half the medium with IL-2 medium was done on days 3 and 7. The study's findings and limits: Both infection-induced and vaccine-induced clones contracted markedly at late post-vaccination timepoints.

Profiling relied on immunoSEQ multiplex PCR, and the TCRdb table lists in-frame clones only, not all of them. The sample has 10,000 to 13,000 clones, 65% to 75% seen once. Specimen: CD4+ T cells from PBMCs cultured with HCoV-229E spike peptides, collected before COVID-19 vaccination. V and J are TRBV5-4 and TRBJ2-5; TRBD1 agrees at 7 bases. The receptor was derived from a human donor who received a COVID-19 vaccine. The CDR3 spells CASSRQFWGTADGETQYF. In nucleotides, the CDR3 is TGTGCCAGCAGCCGGCAATTTTGGGGGACAGCGGACGGAGAGACCCAGTACTTC. The complete variable domain, with remaining parts taken from reference TRBV5-4 and TRBJ2-5, reads ETGVTQSPTHLIKTRGQQVTLRCSSQSGHNTVSWYQQALGQGPQFIFQYYREEENGRGNFPPRFSGLQFPNYSSELNVNALELDDSALYLCASSRQFWGTADGETQYFGPGTRLLVL.